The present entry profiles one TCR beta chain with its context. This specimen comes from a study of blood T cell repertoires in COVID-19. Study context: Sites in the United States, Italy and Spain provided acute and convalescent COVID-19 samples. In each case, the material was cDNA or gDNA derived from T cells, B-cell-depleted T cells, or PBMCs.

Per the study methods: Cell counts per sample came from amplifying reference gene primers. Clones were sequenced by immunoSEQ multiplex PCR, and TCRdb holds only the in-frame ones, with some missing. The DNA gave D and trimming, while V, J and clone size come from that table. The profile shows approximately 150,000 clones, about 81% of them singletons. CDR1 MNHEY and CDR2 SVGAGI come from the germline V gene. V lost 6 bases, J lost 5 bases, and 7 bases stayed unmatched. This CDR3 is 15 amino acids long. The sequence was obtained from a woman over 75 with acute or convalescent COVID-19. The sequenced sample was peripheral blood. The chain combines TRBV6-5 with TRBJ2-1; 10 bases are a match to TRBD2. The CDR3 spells CASSKGSGGDNEQFF. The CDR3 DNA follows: TGTGCCAGCAGCAAGGGGAGCGGGGGGGACAATGAGCAGTTCTTC.